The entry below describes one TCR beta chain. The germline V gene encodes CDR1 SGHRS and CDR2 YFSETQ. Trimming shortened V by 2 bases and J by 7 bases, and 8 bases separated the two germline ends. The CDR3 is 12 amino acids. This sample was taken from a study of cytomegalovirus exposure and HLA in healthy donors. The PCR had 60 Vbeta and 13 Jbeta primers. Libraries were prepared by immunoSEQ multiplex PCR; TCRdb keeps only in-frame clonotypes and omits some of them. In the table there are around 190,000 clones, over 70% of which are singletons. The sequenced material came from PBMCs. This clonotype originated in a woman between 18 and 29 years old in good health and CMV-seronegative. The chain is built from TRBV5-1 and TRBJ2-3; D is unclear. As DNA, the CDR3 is TGCGCCAGCAGCTTTAGAGGAAATACGCAGTATTTT. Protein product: CASSFRGNTQYF.